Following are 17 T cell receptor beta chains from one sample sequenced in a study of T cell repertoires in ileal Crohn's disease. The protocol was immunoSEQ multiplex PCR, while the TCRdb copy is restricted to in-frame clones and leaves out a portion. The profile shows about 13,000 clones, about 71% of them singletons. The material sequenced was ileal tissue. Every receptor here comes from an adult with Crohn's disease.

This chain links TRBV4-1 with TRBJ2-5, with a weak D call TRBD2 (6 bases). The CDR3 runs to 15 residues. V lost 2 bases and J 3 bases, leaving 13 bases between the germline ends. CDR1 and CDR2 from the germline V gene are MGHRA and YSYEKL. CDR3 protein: CASSQTPRGKETQYF. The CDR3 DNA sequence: TGCGCCAGCAGCCAAACCCCGCGGGGAAAAGAGACCCAGTACTTC.

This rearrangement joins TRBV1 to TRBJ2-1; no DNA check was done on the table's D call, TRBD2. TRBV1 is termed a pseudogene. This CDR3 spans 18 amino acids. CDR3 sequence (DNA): TGCACCAGCAGCCTCGCTAGCGGGGGAAAAGGGCTCTACAATGAGCAGTTCTTC. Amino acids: CTSSLASGGKGLYNEQFF.

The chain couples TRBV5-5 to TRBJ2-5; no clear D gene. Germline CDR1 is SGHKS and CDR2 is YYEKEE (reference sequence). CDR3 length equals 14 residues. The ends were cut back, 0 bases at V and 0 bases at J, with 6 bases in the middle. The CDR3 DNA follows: TGTGCCAGCAGCTTGGTTTGGGACCAAGAGACCCAGTACTTC. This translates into CASSLVWDQETQYF.

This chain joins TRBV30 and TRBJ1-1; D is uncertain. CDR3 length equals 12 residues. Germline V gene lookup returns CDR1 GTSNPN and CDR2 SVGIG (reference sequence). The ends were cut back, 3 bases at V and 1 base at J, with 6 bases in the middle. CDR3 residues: CAWRVRNTEAFF. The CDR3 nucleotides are TGTGCCTGGAGAGTGCGGAACACTGAAGCTTTCTTT.

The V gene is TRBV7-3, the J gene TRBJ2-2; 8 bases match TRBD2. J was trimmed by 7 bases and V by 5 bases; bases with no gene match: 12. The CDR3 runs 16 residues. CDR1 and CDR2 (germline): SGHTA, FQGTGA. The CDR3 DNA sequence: TGTGCCAGCAGCGCCCAGGCGGGGGGCGAGTACGGGGAGCTGTTTTTT. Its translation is CASSAQAGGEYGELFF.

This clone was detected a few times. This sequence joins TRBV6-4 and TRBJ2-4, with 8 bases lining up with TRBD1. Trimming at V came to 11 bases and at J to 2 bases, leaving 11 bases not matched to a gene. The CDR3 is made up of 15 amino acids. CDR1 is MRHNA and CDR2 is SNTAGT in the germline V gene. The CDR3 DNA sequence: TGTGCCGCCTGCCCGGACAGGGAAACCAAAAACATTCAGTACTTC. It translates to CAACPDRETKNIQYF.

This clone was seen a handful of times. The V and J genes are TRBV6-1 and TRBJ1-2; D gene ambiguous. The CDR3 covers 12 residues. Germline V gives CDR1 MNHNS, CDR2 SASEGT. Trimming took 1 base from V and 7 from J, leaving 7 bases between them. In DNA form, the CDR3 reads TGTGCCAGCAGTGAAGGTCTGTTTGGCTACACCTTC. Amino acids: CASSEGLFGYTF.

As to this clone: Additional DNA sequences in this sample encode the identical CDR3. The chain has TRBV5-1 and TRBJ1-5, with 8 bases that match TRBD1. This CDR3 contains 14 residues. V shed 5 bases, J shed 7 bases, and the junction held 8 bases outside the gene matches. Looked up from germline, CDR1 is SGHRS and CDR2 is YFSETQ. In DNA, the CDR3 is TGCGCCAGCAGTACAGGACAGGGCGGGCAGCCCCAGCATTTT. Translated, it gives CASSTGQGGQPQHF.

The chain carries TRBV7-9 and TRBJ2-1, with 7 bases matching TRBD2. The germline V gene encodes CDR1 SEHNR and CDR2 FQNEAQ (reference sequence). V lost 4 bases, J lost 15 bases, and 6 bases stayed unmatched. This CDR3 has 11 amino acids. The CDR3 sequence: CASSSRGEGFF. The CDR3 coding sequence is TGTGCCAGCAGCTCCCGAGGGGAGGGGTTCTTC.

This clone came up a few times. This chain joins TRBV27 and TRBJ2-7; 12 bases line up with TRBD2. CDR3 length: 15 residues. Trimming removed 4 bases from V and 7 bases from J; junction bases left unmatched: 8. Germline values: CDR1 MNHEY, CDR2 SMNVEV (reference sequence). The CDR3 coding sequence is TGTGCCAGCAGTTCTCCTAGCGGGGGGGCCGGGGAGCAGTACTTC. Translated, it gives CASSSPSGGAGEQYF.

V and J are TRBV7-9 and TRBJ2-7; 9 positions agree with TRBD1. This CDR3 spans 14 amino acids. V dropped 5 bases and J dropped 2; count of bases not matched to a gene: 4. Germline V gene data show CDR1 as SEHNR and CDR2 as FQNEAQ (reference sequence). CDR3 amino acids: CASSGYRGPYEQYF. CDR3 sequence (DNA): TGTGCCAGCAGCGGCTACAGGGGGCCCTACGAGCAGTACTTC.

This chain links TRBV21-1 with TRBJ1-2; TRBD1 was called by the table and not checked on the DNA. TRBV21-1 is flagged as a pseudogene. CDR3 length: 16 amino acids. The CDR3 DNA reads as TGTGCCAGCAGCACCCAAGGACTCTACAGGGGCTATGGCTACACCTTC. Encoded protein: CASSTQGLYRGYGYTF.

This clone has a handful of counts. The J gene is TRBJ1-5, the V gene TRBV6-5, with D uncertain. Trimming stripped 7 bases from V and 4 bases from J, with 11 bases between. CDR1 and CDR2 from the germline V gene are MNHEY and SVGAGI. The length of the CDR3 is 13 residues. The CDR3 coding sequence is TGTGCCAGCACCCACGATTGGAATCAGCCCCAGCATTTT. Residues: CASTHDWNQPQHF.

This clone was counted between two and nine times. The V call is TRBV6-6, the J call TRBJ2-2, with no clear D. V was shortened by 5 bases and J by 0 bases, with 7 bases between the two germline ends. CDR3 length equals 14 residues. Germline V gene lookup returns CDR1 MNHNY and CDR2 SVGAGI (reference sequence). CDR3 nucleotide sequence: TGTGCCAGCAGTCGGCCCCCGAACACCGGGGAGCTGTTTTTT. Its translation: CASSRPPNTGELFF.

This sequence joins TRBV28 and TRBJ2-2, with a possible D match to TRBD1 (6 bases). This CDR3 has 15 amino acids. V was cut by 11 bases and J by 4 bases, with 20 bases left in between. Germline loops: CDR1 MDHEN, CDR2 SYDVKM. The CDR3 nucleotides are TGTGCCTCCTTCGTACAGGGAATGGGCACCGGGGAGCTGTTTTTT. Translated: CASFVQGMGTGELFF.

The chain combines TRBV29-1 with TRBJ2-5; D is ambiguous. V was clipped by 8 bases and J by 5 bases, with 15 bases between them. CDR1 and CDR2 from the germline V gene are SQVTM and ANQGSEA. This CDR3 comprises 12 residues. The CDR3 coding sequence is TGCAGCTCCTCGCAGTCCCGCGAGACCCAGTACTTC. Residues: CSSSQSRETQYF. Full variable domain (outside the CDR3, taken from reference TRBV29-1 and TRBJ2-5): SAVISQKPSRDICQRGTSLTIQCQVDSQVTMMFWYRQQPGQSLTLIATANQGSEATYESGFVIDKFPISRPNLTFSTLTVSNMSPEDSSIYLCSSSQSRETQYFGPGTRLLVL.

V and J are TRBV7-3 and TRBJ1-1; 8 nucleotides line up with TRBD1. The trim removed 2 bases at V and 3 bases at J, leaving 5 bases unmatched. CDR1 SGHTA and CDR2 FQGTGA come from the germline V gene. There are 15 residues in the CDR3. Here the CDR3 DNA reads TGTGCCAGCAGCTTAGGGACAGGAGGGTACACTGAAGCTTTCTTT. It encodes CASSLGTGGYTEAFF. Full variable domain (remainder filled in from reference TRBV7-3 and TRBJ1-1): GAGVSQTPSNKVTEKGKYVELRCDPISGHTALYWYRQSLGQGPEFLIYFQGTGAADDSGLPNDRFFAVRPEGSVSTLKIQRTERGDSAVYLCASSLGTGGYTEAFFGQGTRLTVV.